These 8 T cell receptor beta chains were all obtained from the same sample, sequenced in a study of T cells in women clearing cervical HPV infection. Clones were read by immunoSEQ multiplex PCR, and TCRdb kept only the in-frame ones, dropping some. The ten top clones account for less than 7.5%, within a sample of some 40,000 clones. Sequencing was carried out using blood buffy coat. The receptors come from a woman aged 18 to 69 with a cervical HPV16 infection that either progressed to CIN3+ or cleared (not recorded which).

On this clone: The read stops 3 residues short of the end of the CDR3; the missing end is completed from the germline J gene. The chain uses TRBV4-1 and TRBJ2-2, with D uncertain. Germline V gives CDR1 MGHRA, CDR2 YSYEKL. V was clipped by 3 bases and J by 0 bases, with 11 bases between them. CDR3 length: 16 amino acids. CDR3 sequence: CASSHKPSANTGELFF. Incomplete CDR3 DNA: TGCGCCAGCAGCCATAAACCGTCGGCGAACACCGGGGAG.

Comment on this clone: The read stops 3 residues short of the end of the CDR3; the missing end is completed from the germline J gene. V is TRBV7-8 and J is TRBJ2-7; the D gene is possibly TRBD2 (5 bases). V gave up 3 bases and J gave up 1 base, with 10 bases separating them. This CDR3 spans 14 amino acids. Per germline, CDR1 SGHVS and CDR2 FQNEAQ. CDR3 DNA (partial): TGTGCCAGCAGCTTCCCGGGGTTATCCTACGAG. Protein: CASSFPGLSYE. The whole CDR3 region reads CASSFPGLSYEQYF. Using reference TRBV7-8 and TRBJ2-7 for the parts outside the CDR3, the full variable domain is GAGVSQSPRYKVAKRGQDVALRCDPISGHVSLFWYQQALGQGPEFLTYFQNEAQLDKSGLPSDRFFAERPEGSVSTLKIQRTQQEDSAVYLCASSFPGLSYEQYFGPGTRLTVT.

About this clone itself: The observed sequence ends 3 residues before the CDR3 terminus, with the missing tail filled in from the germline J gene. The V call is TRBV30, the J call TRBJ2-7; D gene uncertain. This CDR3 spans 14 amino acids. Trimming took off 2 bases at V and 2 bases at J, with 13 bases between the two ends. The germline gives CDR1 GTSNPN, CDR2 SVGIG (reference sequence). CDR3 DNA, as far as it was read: TGTGCCTGGAGTAGGTACTCCAGGCCCTACGAG. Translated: CAWSRYSRPYE. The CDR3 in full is CAWSRYSRPYEQYF.

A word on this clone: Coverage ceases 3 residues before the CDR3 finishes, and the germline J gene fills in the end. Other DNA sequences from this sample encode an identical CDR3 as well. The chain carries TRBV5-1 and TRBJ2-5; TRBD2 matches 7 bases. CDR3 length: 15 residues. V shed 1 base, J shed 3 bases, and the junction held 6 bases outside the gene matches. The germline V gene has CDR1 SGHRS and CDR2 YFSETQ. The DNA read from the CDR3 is TGCGCCAGCAGCTTGATGGGGGGAGGGGAAGAGACC. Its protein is CASSLMGGGEET. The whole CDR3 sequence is CASSLMGGGEETQYF. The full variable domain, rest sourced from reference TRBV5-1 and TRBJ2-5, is KAGVTQTPRYLIKTRGQQVTLSCSPISGHRSVSWYQQTPGQGLQFLFEYFSETQRNKGNFPGRFSGRQFSNSRSEMNVSTLELGDSALYLCASSLMGGGEETQYFGPGTRLLVL.

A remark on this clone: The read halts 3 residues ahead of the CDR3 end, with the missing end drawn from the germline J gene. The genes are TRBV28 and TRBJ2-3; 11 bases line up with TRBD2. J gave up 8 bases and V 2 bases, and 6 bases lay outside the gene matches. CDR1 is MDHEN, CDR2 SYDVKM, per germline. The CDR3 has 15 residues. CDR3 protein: CASSLTPSGRSTQYF. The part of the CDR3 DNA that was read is TGTGCCAGCAGTTTAACCCCTAGCGGGAGGTCTACG.

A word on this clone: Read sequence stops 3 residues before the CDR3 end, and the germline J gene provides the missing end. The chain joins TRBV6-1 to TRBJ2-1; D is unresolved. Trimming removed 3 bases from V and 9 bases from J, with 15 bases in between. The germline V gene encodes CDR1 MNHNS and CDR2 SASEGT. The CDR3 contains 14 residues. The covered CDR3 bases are TGTGCCAGCAGTGATCTTCTCCTCGTCGGTGAG. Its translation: CASSDLLLVGE. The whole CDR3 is CASSDLLLVGEQFF.

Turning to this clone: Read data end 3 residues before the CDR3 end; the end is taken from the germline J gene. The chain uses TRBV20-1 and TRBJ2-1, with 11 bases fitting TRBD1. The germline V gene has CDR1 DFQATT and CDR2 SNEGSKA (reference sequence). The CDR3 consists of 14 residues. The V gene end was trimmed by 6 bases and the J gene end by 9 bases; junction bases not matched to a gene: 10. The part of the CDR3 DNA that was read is TGCAGTGCGATCAAGGACAGGGGGCTCGGTGAG. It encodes CSAIKDRGLGE. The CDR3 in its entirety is CSAIKDRGLGEQFF.

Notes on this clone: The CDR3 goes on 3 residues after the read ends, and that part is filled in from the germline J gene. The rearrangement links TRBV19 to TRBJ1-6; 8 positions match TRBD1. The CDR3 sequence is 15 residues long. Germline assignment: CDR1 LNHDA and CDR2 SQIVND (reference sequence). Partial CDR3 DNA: TGTGCCAGTGGCCAATCCACAGGGGGGTCCTCTCCC. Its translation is CASGQSTGGSSP. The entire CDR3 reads CASGQSTGGSSPLHF.